This T cell receptor beta chain originates from a study of neurological immune-mediated disorders. The cDNA was generated through 5'RACE incorporating 10-nucleotide random UMIs. From 15-18 subjects, every sequencing run obtained over 190 million TCR-beta sequences. TCRdb redid the calling of the 5' RACE reads with MiXCR, one entry per CDR3 protein. The sample has more than 75,000 distinct CDR3 sequences; 10% are singletons. In its sample, this clonotype was seen many times. The unsorted libraries were prepared from 2 million PBMCs (stored at -80 C). Germline V CDR1 and CDR2: SGHRS, YFSETQ. The V end lost 4 bases, the J end lost 8 bases, and 13 bases lay between the germline ends. The CDR3 loop spans 13 amino acids.

This TCR was recovered from a man between 40 and 49 years old in good health. The chain recombines TRBV5-1 with TRBJ2-1; D ambiguous. The sequencing sample was made of PBMCs. As DNA, the CDR3 is TGCGCCAGCAGCCAGGCTGTGTGGGATGAGCAGTTCTTC. Protein sequence: CASSQAVWDEQFF.